These 9 T cell receptor beta chains were sequenced from one sample in a study of CD8 T cells in ankylosing spondylitis. TCRdb ran MiXCR on the 5' RACE reads and lists one entry per CDR3 protein. Of about 39,000 distinct CDR3 sequences in the sample, 10% were seen once. Sequenced input: blood, either unsorted or a sorted T cell fraction (not recorded which). These receptors were taken from a male donor with ankylosing spondylitis or in good health (not recorded which).

This clonotype was detected ten times or more. The J gene is TRBJ2-7, the V gene TRBV7-9; D is unresolved. Per germline, CDR1 SEHNR and CDR2 FQNEAQ (reference sequence). The CDR3 runs 12 residues. Between the trimmed V and J ends, which lost 4 bases and 0 bases, there was a span of 4 bases. The CDR3 is CASSWSSYEQYF. The CDR3 region has the DNA TGTGCCAGCAGCTGGAGCTCCTACGAGCAGTACTTC.

There are many counts of this clonotype. The V call is TRBV5-1, the J call TRBJ1-1, with 10 bases that match TRBD1. Germline CDR1 SGHRS, CDR2 YFSETQ. Trimming took 5 bases from V and 1 from J; bases not matched to a gene: 2. The CDR3 spans 14 residues. The CDR3 reads CASRTGGANTEAFF. As DNA, the CDR3 is TGCGCCAGCAGGACAGGGGGCGCGAACACTGAAGCTTTCTTT.

This clonotype was observed at least ten times. This sequence joins TRBV7-9 and TRBJ2-7; D is ambiguous. Trimming took off 1 base at V and 11 bases at J, with 9 bases between the two ends. The CDR3 extends over 11 amino acids. Germline CDR1 and CDR2: SEHNR and FQNEAQ (reference sequence). CDR3 sequence (DNA): TGTGCCAGCAGCTTAGTGAGGTCGGAGTACTTC. Protein sequence: CASSLVRSEYF.

The table lists this clonotype with many counts. The chain is built from TRBV5-1 and TRBJ2-2; perhaps TRBD1 as D (5 bases). The CDR3 loop spans 15 amino acids. Germline CDR1 and CDR2: SGHRS and YFSETQ. Trimming pared 5 bases from V and 0 bases from J, leaving 11 bases between. CDR3 bases: TGCGCCAGCAGTCCCGACAGAGCGAACACCGGGGAGCTGTTTTTT. Its translation: CASSPDRANTGELFF.

This clonotype came up many times. The V call is TRBV29-1, the J call TRBJ2-5, with D tentatively TRBD1 (6 bases). CDR1 is SQVTM, CDR2 ANQGSEA, per germline. This CDR3 has 13 amino acids. The ends were cut back, 6 bases at V and 2 bases at J, with 13 bases in the middle. This CDR3 is CSVGQNQQETQYF. DNA of the CDR3: TGCAGCGTCGGACAGAACCAGCAAGAGACCCAGTACTTC.

There are many counts of this clonotype. As DNA, the CDR3 is TGCGCCAGCACGGCAGGGTTAGCCGTAAATGAGCAGTTCTTC. Amino acid sequence: CASTAGLAVNEQFF. The chain is built from TRBV5-1 and TRBJ2-1; D is perhaps TRBD1 (5 bases). CDR1 and CDR2 from the germline V gene are SGHRS and YFSETQ. This CDR3 has 14 residues. Trimming cost V 6 bases and J 7 bases, with 17 bases left between them. The whole variable domain, remainder taken from reference TRBV5-1 and TRBJ2-1, is KAGVTQTPRYLIKTRGQQVTLSCSPISGHRSVSWYQQTPGQGLQFLFEYFSETQRNKGNFPGRFSGRQFSNSRSEMNVSTLELGDSALYLCASTAGLAVNEQFFGPGTRLTVL.

This clonotype occurred a few times. This chain joins TRBV20-1 and TRBJ2-7; tentatively, D is TRBD2 (6 bases). V lost 3 bases to trimming and J lost 6 bases, with 18 bases between them. The germline gives CDR1 DFQATT, CDR2 SNEGSKA (reference sequence). This CDR3 comprises 14 residues. DNA of the CDR3: TGCAGTGCTAGTAACCCCGGGAGAGGGCTCGAGCAGTACTTC. It yields the protein CSASNPGRGLEQYF.

This chain links TRBV2 with TRBJ2-1; 9 nucleotides agree with TRBD2. This CDR3 has 15 residues. Germline V lookup: CDR1 SNHLY, CDR2 FYNNEI. Germline trimming cut 3 bases from V and 6 bases from J; bases unmatched to any gene: 6. CDR3 sequence (DNA): TGTGCCAGCAGTGATGAGGGACTAGCTTCCAATGAGCAGTTCTTC. It encodes CASSDEGLASNEQFF. The whole variable domain, remainder taken from reference TRBV2 and TRBJ2-1, is EPEVTQTPSHQVTQMGQEVILRCVPISNHLYFYWYRQILGQKVEFLVSFYNNEISEKSEIFDDQFSVERPDGSNFTLKIRSTKLEDSAMYFCASSDEGLASNEQFFGPGTRLTVL.

At least ten counts were recorded for this clonotype. The CDR3 DNA follows: TGTGCCAGCAGTTTCGGACAGAGCTATGGCTACACCTTC. Translating it yields CASSFGQSYGYTF. V usage is TRBV6-5 and J usage is TRBJ1-2, with D perhaps TRBD1 (6 bases). V was shortened by 4 bases and J by 4 bases, with 10 bases between the two germline ends. The germline CDR1 and CDR2 sequences are MNHEY and SVGAGI. The CDR3 has 13 residues.